These 31 T cell receptor beta chains share one sample of origin, sequenced in a study of T cells in Graves' hyperthyroidism and ophthalmopathy. Amplification targeted TCR beta CDR3 regions from RNA transcripts. When the TCR CDR3 underwent first-round RT-PCR, the HTBI primer set was used. TCRdb passed the multiplex PCR reads through MiXCR, listing each CDR3 protein once. The sample yields about 290,000 distinct CDR3 sequences, about 19% seen once. Specimen: blood. The receptors were sampled from a man in his fifties with Graves' ophthalmopathy.

The gene calls are TRBV27 and TRBJ1-6; no definite D call. Trimming shortened V by 3 bases and J by 0 bases, and 6 bases separated the two germline ends. CDR3 size: 15 residues. The V gene's germline CDR1 is MNHEY and CDR2 SMNVEV (reference sequence). CDR3 amino acids: CASSLEGSYNSPLHF. The CDR3 DNA is TGTGCCAGCAGTTTGGAGGGCTCCTATAATTCACCCCTCCACTTT.

At least ten counts were recorded for this clonotype. The CDR3 sequence: CASSLTGNYEQYF. CDR3 bases: TGCGCCAGCAGCTTGACTGGGAACTACGAGCAGTACTTC. The chain is built from TRBV5-1 and TRBJ2-7; the D is unclear. Germline values: CDR1 SGHRS, CDR2 YFSETQ. CDR3 size: 13 residues. V was cut by 1 base and J by 3 bases, with 8 bases left in between.

This clonotype has at least ten counts. The chain links TRBV7-3 to TRBJ2-1; possibly TRBD1 or TRBD2 for D (5 bases each). V lost 3 bases and J lost 10, with 10 bases in between. Germline-derived CDR1 and CDR2 are SGHTA and FQGTGA. This CDR3 has 12 residues. CDR3 region: CASSFGTGEQFF. The CDR3 DNA is TGTGCCAGCAGCTTCGGGACGGGCGAGCAGTTCTTC.

In its sample, this clonotype was seen a few times. A much larger clone differs by one base, so this may be a read error. The chain has TRBV7-2 and TRBJ2-1; the match to TRBD2 covers 13 bases. V lost 8 bases to trimming and J lost 8 bases; unmatched junction nucleotides: 3. Per the germline V gene, CDR1 is SGHTA and CDR2 is FQGNSA. The length of the CDR3 is 13 residues. The CDR3 DNA reads TGTGCCAGCGGGACTAGCGGGATACATGAGCAGTTCTTC. Translating it yields CASGTSGIHEQFF.

The V and J genes are TRBV4-1 and TRBJ2-1; 9 nucleotides align to TRBD1. This CDR3 has 15 amino acids. Germline V lookup: CDR1 MGHRA, CDR2 YSYEKL. Trimming took 3 bases from V and 4 from J; bases not matched to a gene: 4. The CDR3 loop reads CASSQRTGAYNEQFF. For the CDR3, the DNA is TGCGCCAGCAGCCAGAGGACAGGGGCTTACAATGAGCAGTTCTTC.

This clonotype has a count of ten or more. The gene calls are TRBV13 and TRBJ2-3, with 11 bases aligning to TRBD2. With V trimmed by 4 bases and J by 6 bases, 12 bases remained unmatched. The germline gives CDR1 PRHDT, CDR2 FYEKMQ (reference sequence). The CDR3 has 17 amino acids. The CDR3 here is CASSSYWTSGLGDTQYF. For the CDR3, the DNA is TGTGCCAGCAGCTCGTATTGGACTAGCGGGCTAGGGGATACGCAGTATTTT.

In its sample, this clonotype was seen many times. This chain uses TRBV6-1 with TRBJ1-2; the D gene is possibly TRBD1 (6 bases). Germline-derived CDR1 and CDR2 are MNHNS and SASEGT. The CDR3 sequence is 16 residues long. Trimming cost V 5 bases and J 6 bases, with 22 bases left between them. In DNA, the CDR3 is TGTGCCAGCAGTCGTCACGGAATGGGACAAGGAGATGGCTACACCTTC. Translated, it gives CASSRHGMGQGDGYTF.

This clonotype was seen a single time. The chain uses TRBV20-1 and TRBJ2-7; 7 bases are shared with TRBD2. Germline V gene sequence: CDR1 DFQATT, CDR2 SNEGSKA (reference sequence). V lost 4 bases to trimming and J lost 2 bases; unmatched junction nucleotides: 8. The CDR3 is 14 residues long. For the CDR3, the DNA is TGCAGTGCTATAGATAATGGGGGGGCCTACGAGCAGTACTTC. Translation: CSAIDNGGAYEQYF.

There are many counts of this clonotype. The genes are TRBV12-3 or TRBV12-4 and TRBJ2-1, with 7 bases matching TRBD2. The trim removed 5 bases at V and 10 bases at J, leaving 17 bases unmatched. The CDR3 contains 16 residues. The CDR3 loop is CASSPRLSGISGEQFF. The DNA for the CDR3 is TGTGCCAGCAGTCCCCGTTTGAGCGGGATCTCCGGGGAGCAGTTCTTC.

This clonotype was seen a handful of times. The rearrangement links TRBV6-1 to TRBJ2-1; the D gene could be TRBD1 or TRBD2 (5 bases each). CDR3 length: 16 residues. The germline gives CDR1 MNHNS, CDR2 SASEGT. V was cut by 4 bases and J by 0 bases, with 13 bases left in between. The CDR3 bases are TGTGCCAGCAGTGGGGGCAGGGACCACTCCTACAATGAGCAGTTCTTC. It encodes CASSGGRDHSYNEQFF.

This clonotype was observed at least ten times. V gene TRBV3-1 combines with J gene TRBJ2-5, with D tentatively TRBD2 (6 bases). V gave up 4 bases and J gave up 5 bases, with 17 bases separating them. The CDR3 spans 15 residues. CDR1 is LGHDT and CDR2 is YNNKEL in the germline V gene (reference sequence). CDR3 residues: CASSRLVLVPETQYF. The CDR3 region has the DNA TGTGCCAGCAGCCGACTAGTTTTGGTCCCGGAGACCCAGTACTTC.

Regarding this clonotype: A much larger clonotype is one base distant, so this may be a read error. Since the CDR3 does not end with the conserved phenylalanine or tryptophan, this likely comes from a read error. The V call is TRBV28, the J call TRBJ2-1; D is perhaps TRBD2 (6 bases). Germline V CDR1 and CDR2: MDHEN, SYDVKM. The CDR3 has 15 amino acids. The V end was cut by 2 bases, the J end by 1 base, with 9 bases between. The CDR3 here is CASSLGTASYNEQFL. The CDR3 coding sequence is TGTGCCAGCAGTTTAGGGACTGCTTCCTACAATGAGCAGTTCCTC.

In this sample, this clonotype turned up many times. J is TRBJ2-7 and V is TRBV6-1; possible D gene TRBD2, 6 bases. V lost 6 bases to trimming and J lost 0 bases, with 12 bases between them. The germline V gene encodes CDR1 MNHNS and CDR2 SASEGT. This CDR3 contains 14 residues. CDR3 bases: TGTGCCAGCAGCAACGTGGGGGGCTCCTACGAGCAGTACTTC. Translation gives CASSNVGGSYEQYF.

A word on this clonotype: A much larger clone differs by one base, so this may be a read error. The CDR3 spells CARSVRAGGNQPQHF. The CDR3 nucleotides read TGTGCCCGGAGTGTAAGGGCGGGGGGCAATCAGCCCCAGCATTTT. This chain connects TRBV30 to TRBJ1-5; the D gene is possibly TRBD1 (5 bases). The length of the CDR3 is 15 residues. Germline V lookup: CDR1 GTSNPN, CDR2 SVGIG (reference sequence).

This clonotype was seen more than once but under ten times. This chain links TRBV20-1 with TRBJ1-2, with 8 bases matching TRBD1. Looked up from germline, CDR1 is DFQATT and CDR2 is SNEGSKA (reference sequence). The V and J ends lost 5 bases and 4 bases, in that order; junction bases with no gene match: 12. CDR3 length: 15 amino acids. The CDR3 nucleotides are TGCAGTGCTGGATCCGGGACAGGAACGTCCTATGGCTACACCTTC. Protein: CSAGSGTGTSYGYTF.

The chain employs TRBV9 and TRBJ1-5; 7 bases are a match to TRBD1. The CDR3 spans 15 residues. Trimming took 3 bases from V and 1 from J; bases not matched to a gene: 4. CDR1 is SGDLS and CDR2 is YYNGEE in the germline V gene. CDR3 bases: TGTGCCAGCAGCGGGGCAGGGGGGAGCAATCAGCCCCAGCATTTT. The encoded protein is CASSGAGGSNQPQHF.

This clonotype was recorded many times. The V gene is TRBV27, the J gene TRBJ2-1; D ambiguous. V was shortened by 2 bases and J by 4 bases, with 12 bases between the two germline ends. The CDR3 consists of 15 residues. CDR1 is MNHEY and CDR2 is SMNVEV in the germline V gene (reference sequence). CDR3 protein: CASSLRAQGYNEQFF. Written as DNA, the CDR3 is TGTGCCAGCAGTTTAAGAGCTCAAGGGTACAATGAGCAGTTCTTC.

This sequence joins TRBV27 and TRBJ2-1; TRBD1 matches at 8 bases. The trim removed 8 bases at V and 4 bases at J, leaving 13 bases unmatched. This CDR3 has 16 residues. CDR1 is MNHEY, CDR2 SMNVEV, per germline (reference sequence). Here the CDR3 DNA reads TGTGCCAGCGGGGGAATCGGGACAGGCCTTTACAATGAGCAGTTCTTC. Amino acids: CASGGIGTGLYNEQFF.

This clonotype was seen ten or more times. The CDR3 here is CASSPTGGEGEKLFF. The CDR3, as DNA: TGTGCCAGCAGTCCAACTGGGGGGGAGGGTGAAAAACTGTTTTTT. The gene calls are TRBV28 and TRBJ1-4; maybe TRBD1 (5 bases). The CDR3 has 15 residues. Trimming pared 5 bases from V and 7 bases from J, leaving 17 bases between. Germline loops: CDR1 MDHEN, CDR2 SYDVKM.

Remarks on this clonotype: It may be a read error: a sequence one base away is much more abundant. The chain joins TRBV28 to TRBJ1-5; D call uncertain. The CDR3 contains 16 residues. The germline CDR1 and CDR2 sequences are MDHEN and SYDVKM. The ends were cut back, 5 bases at V and 0 bases at J, with 14 bases in the middle. CDR3 DNA sequence: TGTGCCAGCAGTCCCCAAGTGTGGGATAGCAATCAGCCCCAGCATTTT. This gives the protein CASSPQVWDSNQPQHF.

This clonotype came up many times. This sequence joins TRBV7-9 and TRBJ2-6; D call uncertain. The V and J ends lost 1 base and 0 bases respectively, with 13 bases between them. The CDR3 length is 18 residues. In germline, CDR1 is SEHNR, CDR2 FQNEAQ (reference sequence). CDR3 sequence (DNA): TGTGCCAGCAGCTTAGGGTTTGGCAGAGCCTCTGGGGCCAACGTCCTGACTTTC. Encoded protein: CASSLGFGRASGANVLTF.

At least ten counts were recorded for this clonotype. The chain is built from TRBV12-3 or TRBV12-4 and TRBJ1-5; D gene uncertain. This CDR3 has 13 amino acids. V was pared by 5 bases and J by 5 bases, with 10 bases between. The CDR3: CASSRAEDQPQHF. DNA of the CDR3: TGTGCCAGCAGTCGGGCAGAGGATCAGCCCCAGCATTTT.

This clonotype was counted only a few times. The chain uses TRBV10-2 and TRBJ2-3; D not certain. The CDR3 has 16 residues. Germline CDR1 reads WSHSY; CDR2 reads SAAADI. Trimming pared 1 base from V and 0 bases from J, leaving 11 bases between. CDR3 in amino acids: CASSEFGPSSTDTQYF. The DNA of the CDR3 is TGCGCCAGCAGTGAGTTTGGGCCTAGTAGCACAGATACGCAGTATTTT.

The CDR3 sequence is CASSLSPRDFAINEQFF. Written as DNA, the CDR3 is TGTGCCAGCAGCTTATCACCTCGGGACTTCGCAATAAATGAGCAGTTCTTC. The chain has TRBV11-2 and TRBJ2-1; TRBD2 might be the D (6 bases). V was cut by 2 bases and J by 7 bases, with 21 bases left in between. Germline V gives CDR1 SGHAT, CDR2 FQNNGV. The CDR3 length is 17 residues.

The genes are TRBV10-3 and TRBJ2-7, with 8 positions matching TRBD1. With 2 bases clipped from V and 4 bases from J, the junction kept 7 bases outside the gene matches. The germline CDR1 and CDR2 sequences are ENHRY and SYGVKD. The CDR3 is 15 residues long. The CDR3 DNA follows: TGTGCCATCAGTGAGAAGTCAGGGGGCTTGTACGAGCAGTACTTC. Its translation is CAISEKSGGLYEQYF.

The chain joins TRBV20-1 to TRBJ2-3; tentative D call: TRBD1 (6 bases). Trimming took 4 bases from V and 6 from J, leaving 17 bases between them. The CDR3 loop spans 14 amino acids. Germline CDR1 reads DFQATT; CDR2 reads SNEGSKA (reference sequence). CDR3 residues: CSANRDTPRDTQYF. The CDR3 bases are TGCAGTGCTAACCGGGACACCCCGAGGGATACGCAGTATTTT.

This clonotype was observed a handful of times. The gene calls are TRBV28 and TRBJ1-6; D gene uncertain. This CDR3 is 11 amino acids long. V lost 5 bases, J lost 15 bases, and 11 bases lay in between. Germline V lookup: CDR1 MDHEN, CDR2 SYDVKM. DNA for the CDR3: TGTGCCAGCAGTCAAGACACCGGCCTCCACTTT. Translated, it gives CASSQDTGLHF.

This clonotype was found many times. V and J are TRBV5-8 and TRBJ2-5; no clear D. The CDR3 is 13 residues long. Germline V gene data show CDR1 as SGHTS and CDR2 as YDEGEE. V was pared by 0 bases and J by 3 bases, with 6 bases between. This chain's CDR3 is CASSLERKETQYF. In nucleotides, the CDR3 is TGTGCCAGCAGCTTGGAAAGAAAAGAGACCCAGTACTTC.

This clonotype was counted at least ten times. The chain links TRBV20-1 to TRBJ2-7; tentative D call: TRBD1 (6 bases). Germline V gene lookup returns CDR1 DFQATT and CDR2 SNEGSKA (reference sequence). The CDR3 length is 13 residues. Trimming left V 3 bases short and J 0 bases short, with 9 bases between. Here the CDR3 DNA reads TGCAGTGCTAGGGGGGCTAGCTCCTACGAGCAGTACTTC. It encodes CSARGASSYEQYF.

Remarks on this clonotype: This may be a read error, as it is one base from a much larger clone. The chain carries TRBV30 and TRBJ1-2, with D hard to call. This CDR3 is built from 12 residues. Germline loops: CDR1 GTSNPN, CDR2 SVGIG (reference sequence). The V end lost 3 bases, the J end lost 4 bases, and 9 bases lay between the germline ends. The CDR3: CAWSHGPYGYTF. As DNA, the CDR3 is TGTGCCTGGAGCCACGGGCCCTATGGCTACACCTTC.

The J gene is TRBJ1-1, the V gene TRBV19; D not certain. V shed 7 bases and J shed 1 base, with 7 bases lying between them. Germline V CDR1 and CDR2: LNHDA, SQIVND (reference sequence). CDR3 size: 12 residues. This CDR3 is CASKNSNTEAFF. CDR3 bases: TGTGCCAGTAAGAACTCGAACACTGAAGCTTTCTTT.